The 15 T cell receptor beta chains given below trace back to one sample, sequenced in a study of a mutant IDH1 vaccine in newly diagnosed glioma. Time point specified: baseline, week 1 (first vaccination visit). Stated treatment: pre-vaccination baseline after standard-of-care therapy. Sequenced by immunoSEQ multiplex PCR; TCRdb stores in-frame clones only, minus some. The sample records about 59,000 clones, more than 85% being singletons. The source material was PBMCs, sampled from a glioma patient treated with radiotherapy, temozolomide or both. Source of these receptors: a man aged 45-60 years with glioma.

The rearrangement joins TRBV9 to TRBJ2-1; tentatively, D is TRBD2 (5 bases). Germline V gene lookup returns CDR1 SGDLS and CDR2 YYNGEE. This CDR3 region has 15 residues. V dropped 0 bases and J dropped 5 bases, with 12 bases sitting between them. CDR3 bases: TGTGCCAGCAGCGTAGCGTGGACTTTGGACAATGAGCAGTTCTTC. Translated, it gives CASSVAWTLDNEQFF.

This chain joins TRBV19 and TRBJ1-1; D is possibly TRBD1 (6 bases). Germline V gene sequence: CDR1 LNHDA, CDR2 SQIVND (reference sequence). V was pared by 6 bases and J by 1 base, with 15 bases between. CDR3 length equals 15 residues. CDR3 residues: CASRDSGYQNTEAFF. CDR3 coding DNA: TGTGCCAGTAGGGACAGTGGGTACCAGAACACTGAAGCTTTCTTT.

This chain joins TRBV5-5 and TRBJ2-7; maybe TRBD1 (5 bases). Per germline, CDR1 SGHKS and CDR2 YYEKEE (reference sequence). Trimming took off 0 bases at V and 9 bases at J, with 7 bases between the two ends. The CDR3 consists of 11 residues. In DNA form, the CDR3 reads TGTGCCAGCAGCTTGGAGGGGATGCAGTACTTC. Its protein product is CASSLEGMQYF.

This clone was observed a few times. The chain combines TRBV29-1 with TRBJ2-7; 9 bases agree with TRBD1. Germline assignment: CDR1 SQVTM and CDR2 ANQGSEA. The CDR3 sequence is 14 residues long. V lost 2 bases to trimming and J lost 2 bases; unmatched junction nucleotides: 4. The CDR3 is CSVEIRDRAYEQYF. In DNA, the CDR3 is TGCAGCGTTGAAATCCGGGACAGGGCCTACGAGCAGTACTTC.

The rearrangement links TRBV28 to TRBJ1-2; no reliable D call. The CDR3 runs to 11 residues. CDR1 is MDHEN, CDR2 SYDVKM, per germline. Trimming pared 7 bases from V and 4 bases from J, leaving 7 bases between. DNA for the CDR3: TGTGCCAGCAACTTGGGCTATGGCTACACCTTC. Amino acids: CASNLGYGYTF.

This chain links TRBV29-1 with TRBJ2-1; D gene ambiguous. Trimming pared 5 bases from V and 3 bases from J, leaving 5 bases between. The CDR3 contains 11 residues. CDR1 SQVTM and CDR2 ANQGSEA come from the germline V gene. As DNA, the CDR3 is TGCAGCGTTCTCCGCTACAATGAGCAGTTCTTC. This gives the protein CSVLRYNEQFF.

The chain recombines TRBV27 with TRBJ2-2; D is perhaps TRBD1 (5 bases). Trimming shortened V by 5 bases and J by 0 bases, and 13 bases separated the two germline ends. Per germline, CDR1 MNHEY and CDR2 SMNVEV (reference sequence). The CDR3 runs to 16 residues. CDR3: CASSVKGITNTGELFF. The CDR3 DNA reads as TGTGCCAGCAGTGTAAAGGGGATTACGAACACCGGGGAGCTGTTTTTT.

The V call is TRBV30, the J call TRBJ2-5; unclear D gene. The CDR3 is made up of 12 amino acids. Germline lookup yields CDR1 GTSNPN and CDR2 SVGIG (reference sequence). With 3 bases removed from V and 4 bases from J, the gap between germline ends came to 9 bases. The CDR3 loop is CAWSYMGETQYF. The CDR3, as DNA: TGTGCCTGGAGCTACATGGGAGAGACCCAGTACTTC.

The rearrangement uses TRBV19 and TRBJ1-4; TRBD1 is a possible D gene (5 bases). V lost 7 bases and J lost 0, with 9 bases in between. Per germline, CDR1 LNHDA and CDR2 SQIVND (reference sequence). This CDR3 region has 14 residues. In nucleotides, the CDR3 is TGTGCCAGTAAAAGGGGAGCAACTAATGAAAAACTGTTTTTT. The encoded protein is CASKRGATNEKLFF. Based on the CDR3 plus reference TRBV19 and TRBJ1-4, the full variable domain is DGGITQSPKYLFRKEGQNVTLSCEQNLNHDAMYWYRQDPGQGLRLIYYSQIVNDFQKGDIAEGYSVSREKKESFPLTVTSAQKNPTAFYLCASKRGATNEKLFFGSGTQLSVL.

J is TRBJ1-2 and V is TRBV18; D is undetermined. Deletions cut 1 base from V and 5 bases from J, with 8 bases between. The CDR3 consists of 13 residues. Germline CDR1 is KGHSH and CDR2 is LQKENI. The CDR3 loop reads CASSPRGIYGYTF. Here the CDR3 DNA reads TGTGCCAGCTCACCACGAGGGATTTATGGCTACACCTTC.

This clone came up once. J is TRBJ1-1 and V is TRBV2; the D is unclear. This CDR3 is built from 15 residues. Looked up from germline, CDR1 is SNHLY and CDR2 is FYNNEI. Trimming removed 7 bases from V and 0 bases from J, with 15 bases in between. The CDR3 sequence is CASTPRRDMNTEAFF. In DNA form, the CDR3 reads TGTGCCAGCACGCCACGGAGGGATATGAACACTGAAGCTTTCTTT.

The CDR3 loop is CASSFRVGSYEQYF. CDR3 nucleotides: TGTGCCAGCAGCTTTAGAGTCGGGAGCTACGAGCAGTACTTC. V and J are TRBV7-6 and TRBJ2-7, with D perhaps matching TRBD2 (6 bases). With 3 bases removed from V and 3 bases from J, the gap between germline ends came to 12 bases. From germline, CDR1 is SGHVS and CDR2 FNYEAQ. This CDR3 comprises 14 residues.

The rearrangement links TRBV11-2 to TRBJ2-1, with TRBD2 matching 11 bases. The CDR3 loop spans 17 amino acids. Germline CDR1 SGHAT, CDR2 FQNNGV. V shed 3 bases, J shed 9 bases, and the junction held 13 bases outside the gene matches. The CDR3 DNA reads TGTGCCAGCAGCTTGATTACTAGCGGGGGAACAGTCGGTGAGCAGTTCTTC. Its translation: CASSLITSGGTVGEQFF.

The chain carries TRBV9 and TRBJ1-4; tentatively, D is TRBD1 (6 bases). Trimming cost V 2 bases and J 8 bases, with 16 bases left between them. Germline V gene data show CDR1 as SGDLS and CDR2 as YYNGEE. The CDR3 runs to 15 residues. Here the CDR3 DNA reads TGTGCCAGCAGCGTCGGGACAATCGAGGGGGAAAAACTGTTTTTT. Encoded protein: CASSVGTIEGEKLFF. Filled out from reference TRBV9 and TRBJ1-4, the complete variable domain reads DSGVTQTPKHLITATGQRVTLRCSPRSGDLSVYWYQQSLDQGLQFLIQYYNGEERAKGNILERFSAQQFPDLHSELNLSSLELGDSALYFCASSVGTIEGEKLFFGSGTQLSVL.

V is TRBV6-1 and J is TRBJ1-1, with D possibly TRBD1 on 6 matching bases. Trimming removed 6 bases at V and 3 bases at J, with 14 bases between. The CDR3 loop spans 14 amino acids. Germline lookup yields CDR1 MNHNS and CDR2 SASEGT. The CDR3 region is CASRGDTRYTEAFF. The CDR3 DNA follows: TGTGCCAGCAGGGGGGACACCCGATACACTGAAGCTTTCTTT.